The clone carrying this T cell receptor (beta chain) was detected ten times or more. The antigen is unknown. These data are taken from a study of breast tumors, draining lymph nodes, adjacent tissues. One entry per CDR3 protein, called by TCRdb with MiXCR from the multiplex PCR reads. Among about 130,000 distinct CDR3 sequences, about a fifth were seen once, and the ten largest hold roughly 2.5%. Study-wide results and limits: Tumor TCR diversity was below lymph nodes but above nontumor tissue.

Germline V gene sequence: CDR1 DFQATT, CDR2 SNEGSKA (reference sequence). The junction had 20 bases not matched to a gene; V was cut back by 5 bases and J by 2 bases. The CDR3 totals 18 residues. Breast cancer patients provided tissue from their axillary draining lymph nodes. This TCR came from a female donor with breast cancer. Some clones in this sample may be carry-over from other donors' samples. The chain has TRBV20-1 and TRBJ2-5; TRBD2 aligns across 7 bases. Sequenced: axillary lymph node tissue. CDR3 protein: CSAGRPFYKRGLQETQYF. In DNA, the CDR3 is TGCAGTGCTGGTAGACCATTCTATAAGCGGGGATTACAAGAGACCCAGTACTTC.